This TCR beta chain was recovered during a study of blood T cells in healthy people across ages. General observations from the study: Total diversity from one million sequenced T cells was likely underestimated. Naive T cell percentage and TCR beta diversity correlated strongly.

RNA extraction gave at least 5.5 micrograms of total RNA per sample. The length of the CDR3 is 14 residues. Germline V lookup: CDR1 MNHEY, CDR2 SVGAGI. As concerns this clonotype: Its antigen is not identified. The germline gene is not matched at one end of the junction; a read error may be the cause.

Primed by a sample-barcoded 5' primer and a J-beta primer mix, a second PCR proceeded for about 7 to 12 cycles. A template-switch adaptor that had 12 random nucleotides put a tag on each cDNA molecule. A single record per CDR3 protein comes from TCRdb applying MiXCR to the 5' RACE reads. The repertoire holds around 1,500,000 distinct CDR3 sequences, with about 40% as singletons. This receptor was obtained from a woman younger than 30 in good health. Sequenced input: blood. The chain couples TRBV6-5 to TRBJ1-2; a possible D gene is TRBD1 (6 bases). As DNA, the CDR3 is TGTGCCAGCAGTTCCTCGGACAGCTATGGCGGCTGCACCTTC. This codes for CASSSSDSYGGCTF.